This record concerns one T cell receptor beta chain sequence. Its antigen is not yet known. No clone much larger than this one lies a single base away; base qualities are absent. Library preparation employed 5' RACE. The sample was run on an Illumina HiSeq 2000. Template switching added a universal primer binding site, and the final cDNA carried a unique molecular identifier that allowed TCR cDNA molecules to be counted accurately. Specific primers in the conserved constant-segment region were used to synthesize first-strand cDNA for TCR alpha and beta chains. To control for contamination, each cDNA library was double barcoded with a SMART-Mk sample barcode plus Illumina barcodes. TruSeq adapter sequences, together with Illumina sample barcodes, were added in two successive PCR steps. Sequencing of the TCR alpha and beta cDNA libraries was done on the Illumina HiSeq platform using custom primers. The authors processed their data as follows. MiGEC processed the raw reads to extract unique molecular identifiers, while MiXCR was used to determine the CDR3 positions. For each individual, recombination models were inferred using an EM algorithm with the repgenHMM and IGoR tools. Shared clonotype analysis was performed with the tcR package in R, normalizing sharing by the product of cloneset sizes. Out-of-frame nonproductive sequences were analyzed to study raw recombination free of thymic and clonal selection effects. TCRdb reanalyzed the raw reads on its own, using fastp at Q25 for trimming and MiXCR for clone calling, and kept in-frame beta chains. Each CDR3 protein appears once, grouped with its most common genes and DNA. What appears here as the V and J calls and clone size reflects TCRdb's work, not the paper's. In all, the sample holds approximately 630,000 distinct CDR3 sequences, and about 7% of those were seen once. The leading ten clones occupy about 1.5% of the sample.

This sample was included in a study of identical twins (dated by TCRdb to the mid-2010s). Broadly, across the study: To test whether fetal clonotypes persist, the study used deep sequencing on TCR alpha and beta repertoires from monozygotic twins, unrelated adults of various ages, and cord blood. To rule out contamination, replicate twin experiments were performed at different times with different library preparation protocols. The paper as a whole reports these results and caveats: In monozygotic twins, recombination models systematically underestimated out-of-frame TCR alpha sharing, but the models matched the sharing seen between unrelated individuals. Because the same donors could not be followed over many years, the conclusions depended on cross-sectional statistical analysis. Compared with coincidental sharing between unrelated individuals, an excess of low generation-probability sequences was observed among out-of-frame TCR alpha sequences shared between twins. A weaker excess of twin sharing was found in beta out-of-frame sequences because the signal-to-noise ratio was lowered by fewer shared sequences. Fewer insertions were carried by abundant cord blood beta clonotypes; a weaker similar trend was observed in young adult naive repertoires, while no such trend was observed in memory repertoires. Zero-insertion analyses could be partly confounded by invariant T cells such as MAIT and iNKT, although diverse VJ usage argued against such confounding for most clonotypes.

The V and J ends are trimmed by 5 bases and 9 bases, leaving 17 bases between them. From the cysteine through the phenylalanine, the CDR3 covers 15 amino acids. Solely the CDR3 DNA is kept, with 45 bases framed from the first base. According to the germline V gene, CDR1 reads MNHNS and CDR2 reads SASEGT. Every donor in the study was a healthy Caucasian. Three pairs of female monozygotic twins, all aged roughly 18 to 29 years, were included in the twin cohort. RNA for TCR libraries was isolated from peripheral blood mononuclear cells. The same data also went into a second study, on yellow fever vaccine responses in identical twins. The second source states: The authors reported that the T cell response to vaccination in identical twins appeared partly convergent and partly personalized. The study precisely tracked vaccine-responding T cell clones in identical twins.

This sequence originates from a woman aged 18-35 years in good health. Sequencing input: PBMCs. Rearrangement joined TRBV6-1 to TRBJ1-6, with a weak D call of TRBD1 (5 bases match). The CDR3 region: CASSKGRGWGSPLHF. In nucleotides, the sequence is TGTGCCAGCAGTAAAGGGAGGGGCTGGGGTTCACCCCTCCACTTT.